The TCR beta chain under discussion was sequenced for a study of cytomegalovirus exposure and HLA in healthy donors (dated by TCRdb to the late 2010s). Study-wide context: A later analysis indicated that the roughly 130 validation repertoires were generated on the platform also employed for the 670 or so repertoires of the first cohort. The study was designed to test whether signatures of past pathogen exposure could be identified by cataloging public T cell receptors. The study combined high-throughput TCR immunosequencing, statistical association of individual TCRs with disease status, and machine learning to predict cytomegalovirus infection status. A separate validation cohort of approximately 120 different subjects was used in addition to the approximately 670-subject first cohort. What the authors observed across the whole study: Cytomegalovirus status was reported to be diagnosed by the classifier with high specificity and sensitivity in both the original and validation cohorts. The authors suggested that the approach could potentially be generalized to other disease states and immunological phenotypes. Of the cluster scores, 85% to 95% were above 0 in a later analysis, which found that TCRs clustered in the first cohort also tended to co-occur in the 120 validation repertoires. A few of the identified cytomegalovirus-associated TCR beta chains were confirmed in vitro to be specific for cytomegalovirus antigens. The study listed 164 TCR beta chains as associated with cytomegalovirus. Across donors, most TCR sequences were observed very rarely, whereas some public TCRs were present in many individuals. All 120 or so repertoires were used to score co-occurrence in the validation cohort in a later analysis, because that analysis had no HLA typing for the cohort.

Separate from the approximately 700-subject first cohort, the validation cohort of roughly 130 subjects was the group to which the donors belonged. The library was produced with the immunoSEQ multiplex PCR assay. The study's own analysis went as follows. A statistical classification framework was developed to diagnose cytomegalovirus status using the catalog of TCR beta chain sequences. TCRdb's version of the immuneACCESS table is confined to in-frame rearrangements and falls short of the full clone set. An unresolved V gene accounts for under half of the shortfall where checked; the remainder is of unknown origin. V and J calls and clone size are those listed in that table; D and trimming were worked out from the DNA. Recorded for this sample are tens of thousands of clones; 70% to 90% of them occurred a single time. 3% to 4% of the sample goes to the ten largest clones. About this clone: No cognate antigen has been identified for it. No quality values exist for individual bases; no much larger clone is one base distant.

The CDR3 holds 11 amino acids from the cysteine to the phenylalanine. Just the 33-base CDR3 DNA is kept, in frame starting at base 1. As encoded in the germline V gene, CDR1 is SNHLY while CDR2 is FYNNEI. Trimming removed 6 bases from V and 8 bases from J, leaving 8 bases between the germline ends. The sample taken for sequencing was PBMCs. This clonotype originated in a woman aged 18-29 years in good health and CMV-seropositive. The V and J segments used are TRBV2 and TRBJ2-1, and perhaps TRBD2 as D gene, on 5 matching bases. The nucleotides are TGTGCCAGCAGGTCCGGGGATGAGCAGTTCTTC. It translates as CASRSGDEQFF.